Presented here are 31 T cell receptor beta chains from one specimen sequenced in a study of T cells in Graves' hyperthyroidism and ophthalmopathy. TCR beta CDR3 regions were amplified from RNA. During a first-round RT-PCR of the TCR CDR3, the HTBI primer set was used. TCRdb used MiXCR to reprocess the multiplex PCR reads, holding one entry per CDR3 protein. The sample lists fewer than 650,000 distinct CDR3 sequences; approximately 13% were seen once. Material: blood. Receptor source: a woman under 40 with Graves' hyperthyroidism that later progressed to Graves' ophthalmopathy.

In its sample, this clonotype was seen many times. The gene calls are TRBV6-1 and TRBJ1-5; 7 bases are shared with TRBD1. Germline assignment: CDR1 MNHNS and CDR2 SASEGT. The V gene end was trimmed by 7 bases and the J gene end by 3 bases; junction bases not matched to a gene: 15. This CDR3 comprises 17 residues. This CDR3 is CASTAGQHAANNQPQHF. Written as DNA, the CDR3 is TGTGCCAGCACTGCGGGACAGCACGCTGCTAACAATCAGCCCCAGCATTTT.

The CDR3, as DNA: TGCAGTGCCTTAACAGGGGGCGGCGGCACCGGGGAGCTGTTTTTT. Protein: CSALTGGGGTGELFF. V and J are TRBV20-1 and TRBJ2-2; TRBD1 matches 9 bases. The V gene end was trimmed by 6 bases and the J gene end by 4 bases; junction bases not matched to a gene: 9. Germline V lookup: CDR1 DFQATT, CDR2 SNEGSKA (reference sequence). CDR3 length equals 15 residues.

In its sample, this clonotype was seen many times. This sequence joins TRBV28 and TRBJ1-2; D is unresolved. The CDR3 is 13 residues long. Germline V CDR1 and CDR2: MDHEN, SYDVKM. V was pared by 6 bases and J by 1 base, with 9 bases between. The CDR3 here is CASRKTGNYGYTF. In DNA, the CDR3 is TGTGCCAGCAGAAAGACCGGTAACTATGGCTACACCTTC.

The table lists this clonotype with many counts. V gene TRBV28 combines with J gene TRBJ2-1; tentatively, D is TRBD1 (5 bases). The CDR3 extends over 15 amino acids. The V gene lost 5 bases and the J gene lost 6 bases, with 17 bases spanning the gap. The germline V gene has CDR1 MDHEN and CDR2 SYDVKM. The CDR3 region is CASSGKTVVVNEQFF. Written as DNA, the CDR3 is TGTGCCAGCAGTGGAAAGACAGTAGTCGTCAATGAGCAGTTCTTC.

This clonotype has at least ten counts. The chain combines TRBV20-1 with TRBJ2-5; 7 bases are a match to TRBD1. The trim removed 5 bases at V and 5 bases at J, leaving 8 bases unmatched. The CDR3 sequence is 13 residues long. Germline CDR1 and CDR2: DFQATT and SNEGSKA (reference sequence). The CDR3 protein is CSAPGGQRETQYF. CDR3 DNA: TGCAGTGCTCCTGGGGGACAGCGGGAGACCCAGTACTTC.

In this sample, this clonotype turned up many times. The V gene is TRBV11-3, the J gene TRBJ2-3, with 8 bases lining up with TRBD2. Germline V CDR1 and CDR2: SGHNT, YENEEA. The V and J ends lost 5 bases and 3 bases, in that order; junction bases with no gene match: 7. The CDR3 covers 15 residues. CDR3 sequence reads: CASSTFSGTTDTQYF. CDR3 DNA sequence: TGTGCCAGCAGCACCTTTAGCGGGACGACAGATACGCAGTATTTT. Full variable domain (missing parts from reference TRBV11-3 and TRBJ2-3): EAGVVQSPRYKIIEKKQPVAFWCNPISGHNTLYWYLQNLGQGPELLIRYENEEAVDDSQLPKDRFSAERLKGVDSTLKIQPAELGDSAVYLCASSTFSGTTDTQYFGPGTRLTVL.

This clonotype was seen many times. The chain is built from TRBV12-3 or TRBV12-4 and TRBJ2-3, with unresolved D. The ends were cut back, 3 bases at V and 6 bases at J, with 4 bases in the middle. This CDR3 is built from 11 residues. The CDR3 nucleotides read TGTGCCAGCAGTTTTCGGGATACGCAGTATTTT. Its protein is CASSFRDTQYF.

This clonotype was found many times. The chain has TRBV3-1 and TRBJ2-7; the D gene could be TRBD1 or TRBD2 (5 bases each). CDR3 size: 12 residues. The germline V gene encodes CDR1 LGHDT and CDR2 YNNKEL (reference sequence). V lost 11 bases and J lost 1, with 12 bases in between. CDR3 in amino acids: CAVGDPSYEQYF. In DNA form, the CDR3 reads TGTGCCGTGGGGGATCCTTCCTACGAGCAGTACTTC.

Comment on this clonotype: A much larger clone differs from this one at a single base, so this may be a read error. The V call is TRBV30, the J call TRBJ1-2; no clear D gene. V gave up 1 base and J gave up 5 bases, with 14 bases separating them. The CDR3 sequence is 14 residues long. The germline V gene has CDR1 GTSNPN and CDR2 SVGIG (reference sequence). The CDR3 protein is CAWSATGFDYGYTF. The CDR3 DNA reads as TGTGCCTGGAGTGCAACGGGGTTCGATTATGGCTACACCTTC. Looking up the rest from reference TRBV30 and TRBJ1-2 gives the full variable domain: SQTIHQWPATLVQPVGSPLSLECTVEGTSNPNLYWYRQAAGRGLQLLFYSVGIGQISSEVPQNLSASRPQDRQFILSSKKLLLSDSGFYLCAWSATGFDYGYTFGSGTRLTVV.

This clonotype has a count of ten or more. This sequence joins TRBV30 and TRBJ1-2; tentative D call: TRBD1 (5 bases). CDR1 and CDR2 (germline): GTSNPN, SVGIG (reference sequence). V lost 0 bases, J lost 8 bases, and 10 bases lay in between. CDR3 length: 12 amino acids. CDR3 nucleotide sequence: TGTGCCTGGAGTGTACAAGGGGTCGGCTACACCTTC. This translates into CAWSVQGVGYTF.

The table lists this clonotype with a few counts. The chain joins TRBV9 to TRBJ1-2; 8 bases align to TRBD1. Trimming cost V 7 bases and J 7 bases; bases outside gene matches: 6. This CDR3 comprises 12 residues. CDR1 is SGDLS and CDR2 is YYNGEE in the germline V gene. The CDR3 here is CASSTGAFGYTF. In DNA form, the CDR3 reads TGTGCCAGCTCGACAGGGGCGTTTGGCTACACCTTC. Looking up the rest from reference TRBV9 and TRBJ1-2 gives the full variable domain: DSGVTQTPKHLITATGQRVTLRCSPRSGDLSVYWYQQSLDQGLQFLIQYYNGEERAKGNILERFSAQQFPDLHSELNLSSLELGDSALYFCASSTGAFGYTFGSGTRLTVV.

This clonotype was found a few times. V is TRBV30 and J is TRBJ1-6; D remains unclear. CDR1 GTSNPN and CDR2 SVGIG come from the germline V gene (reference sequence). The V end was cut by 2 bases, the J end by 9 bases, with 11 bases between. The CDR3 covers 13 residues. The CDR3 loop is CAWSRIGSSPLHF. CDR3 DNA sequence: TGTGCCTGGAGTCGTATAGGATCTTCACCCCTCCACTTT.

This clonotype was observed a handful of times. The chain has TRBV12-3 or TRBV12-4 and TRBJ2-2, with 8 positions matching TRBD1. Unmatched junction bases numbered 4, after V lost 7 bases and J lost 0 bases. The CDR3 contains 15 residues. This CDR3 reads CASTMDRANTGELFF. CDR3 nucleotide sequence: TGTGCCAGCACCATGGACAGGGCGAACACCGGGGAGCTGTTTTTT.

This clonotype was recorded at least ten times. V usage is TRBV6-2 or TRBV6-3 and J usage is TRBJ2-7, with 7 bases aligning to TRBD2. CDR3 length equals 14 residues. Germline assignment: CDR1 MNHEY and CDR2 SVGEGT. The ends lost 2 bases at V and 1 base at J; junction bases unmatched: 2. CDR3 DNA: TGTGCCAGCAGTTACGCGGGAGAGTCCTACGAGCAGTACTTC. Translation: CASSYAGESYEQYF.

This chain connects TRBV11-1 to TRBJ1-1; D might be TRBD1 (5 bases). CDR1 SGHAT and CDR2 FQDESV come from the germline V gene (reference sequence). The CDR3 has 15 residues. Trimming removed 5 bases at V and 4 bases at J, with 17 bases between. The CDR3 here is CASSPRTRWGTEAFF. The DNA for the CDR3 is TGTGCCAGCAGCCCCCGGACAAGATGGGGCACTGAAGCTTTCTTT.

CDR3 sequence (DNA): TGTGCCACCAGTTTCACAGGCTCCTACGAGCAGTACTTC. It is translated as CATSFTGSYEQYF. The chain joins TRBV24-1 to TRBJ2-7; a possible D gene is TRBD1 (5 bases). The CDR3 covers 13 residues. Between the trimmed V and J ends, which lost 6 bases and 0 bases, there was a span of 8 bases. Germline CDR1 reads KGHDR; CDR2 reads SFDVKD.

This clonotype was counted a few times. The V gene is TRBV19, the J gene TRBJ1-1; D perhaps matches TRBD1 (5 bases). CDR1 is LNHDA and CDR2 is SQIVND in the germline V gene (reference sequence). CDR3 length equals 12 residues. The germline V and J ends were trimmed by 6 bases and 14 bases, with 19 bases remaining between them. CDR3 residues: CASSRIREGAFF. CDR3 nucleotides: TGTGCCAGTAGCCGGATCAGGGAGGGAGCGTTCTTT.

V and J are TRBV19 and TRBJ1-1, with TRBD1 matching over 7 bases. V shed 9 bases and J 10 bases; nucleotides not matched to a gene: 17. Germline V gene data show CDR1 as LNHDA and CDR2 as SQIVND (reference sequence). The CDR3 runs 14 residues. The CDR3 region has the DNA TGTGCCAGCCTCGGACAGGATGGATTTAGAGGAGCTTTCTTT. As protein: CASLGQDGFRGAFF. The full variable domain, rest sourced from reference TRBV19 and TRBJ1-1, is DGGITQSPKYLFRKEGQNVTLSCEQNLNHDAMYWYRQDPGQGLRLIYYSQIVNDFQKGDIAEGYSVSREKKESFPLTVTSAQKNPTAFYLCASLGQDGFRGAFFGQGTRLTVV.

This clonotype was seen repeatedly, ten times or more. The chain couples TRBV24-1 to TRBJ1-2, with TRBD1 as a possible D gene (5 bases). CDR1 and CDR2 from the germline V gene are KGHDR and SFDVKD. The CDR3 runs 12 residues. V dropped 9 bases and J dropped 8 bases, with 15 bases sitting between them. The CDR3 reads CATQGETYGYTF. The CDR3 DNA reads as TGTGCCACCCAGGGCGAAACGTACGGCTACACCTTC.

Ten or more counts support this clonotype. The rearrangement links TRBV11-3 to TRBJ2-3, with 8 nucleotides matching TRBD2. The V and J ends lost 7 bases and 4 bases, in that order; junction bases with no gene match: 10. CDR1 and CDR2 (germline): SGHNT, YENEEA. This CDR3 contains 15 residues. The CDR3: CASTPLAGSADTQYF. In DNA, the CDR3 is TGTGCCAGCACCCCTCTAGCGGGCAGCGCAGATACGCAGTATTTT.

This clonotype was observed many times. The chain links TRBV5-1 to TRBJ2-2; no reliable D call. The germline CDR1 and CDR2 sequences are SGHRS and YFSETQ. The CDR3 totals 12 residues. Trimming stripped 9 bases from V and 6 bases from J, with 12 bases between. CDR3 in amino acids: CATARGSGELFF. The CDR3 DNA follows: TGCGCCACCGCCCGCGGTTCCGGGGAGCTGTTTTTT.

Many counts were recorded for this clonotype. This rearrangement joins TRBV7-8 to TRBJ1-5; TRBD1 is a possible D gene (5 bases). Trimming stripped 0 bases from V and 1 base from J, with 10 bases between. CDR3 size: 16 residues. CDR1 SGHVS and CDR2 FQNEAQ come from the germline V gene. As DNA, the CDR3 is TGTGCCAGCAGCTTAGCGGTGGGACGCAGCAATCAGCCCCAGCATTTT. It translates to CASSLAVGRSNQPQHF.

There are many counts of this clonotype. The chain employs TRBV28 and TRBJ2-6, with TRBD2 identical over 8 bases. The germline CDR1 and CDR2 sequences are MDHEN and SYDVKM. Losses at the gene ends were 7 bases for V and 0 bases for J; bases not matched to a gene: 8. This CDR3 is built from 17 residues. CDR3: CASTFGGAVSGANVLTF. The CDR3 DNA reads TGTGCCAGCACATTCGGGGGGGCAGTCTCTGGGGCCAACGTCCTGACTTTC. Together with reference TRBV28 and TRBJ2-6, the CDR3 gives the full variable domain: DVKVTQSSRYLVKRTGEKVFLECVQDMDHENMFWYRQDPGLGLRLIYFSYDVKMKEKGDIPEGYSVSREKKERFSLILESASTNQTSMYLCASTFGGAVSGANVLTFGAGSRLTVL.

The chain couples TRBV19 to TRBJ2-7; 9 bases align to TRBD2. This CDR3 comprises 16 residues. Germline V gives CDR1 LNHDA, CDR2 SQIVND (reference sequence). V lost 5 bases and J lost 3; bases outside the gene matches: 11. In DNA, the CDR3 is TGTGCCAGTAGTCGGGGGGTGACTAGCGGAGGCTACGAGCAGTACTTC. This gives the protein CASSRGVTSGGYEQYF.

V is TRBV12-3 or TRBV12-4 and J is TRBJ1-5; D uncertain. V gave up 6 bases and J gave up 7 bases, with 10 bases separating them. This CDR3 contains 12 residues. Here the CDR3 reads CASSRFGQPQHF. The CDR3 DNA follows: TGTGCCAGCAGCCGGTTTGGGCAGCCCCAGCATTTT.

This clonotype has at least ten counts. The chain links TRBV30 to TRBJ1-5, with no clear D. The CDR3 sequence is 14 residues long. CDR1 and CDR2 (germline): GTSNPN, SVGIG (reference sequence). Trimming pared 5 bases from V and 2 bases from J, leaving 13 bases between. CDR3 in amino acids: CAWGGGKGNQPQHF. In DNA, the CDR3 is TGTGCCTGGGGCGGAGGGAAAGGCAATCAGCCCCAGCATTTT. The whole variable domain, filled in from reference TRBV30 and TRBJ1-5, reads SQTIHQWPATLVQPVGSPLSLECTVEGTSNPNLYWYRQAAGRGLQLLFYSVGIGQISSEVPQNLSASRPQDRQFILSSKKLLLSDSGFYLCAWGGGKGNQPQHFGDGTRLSIL.

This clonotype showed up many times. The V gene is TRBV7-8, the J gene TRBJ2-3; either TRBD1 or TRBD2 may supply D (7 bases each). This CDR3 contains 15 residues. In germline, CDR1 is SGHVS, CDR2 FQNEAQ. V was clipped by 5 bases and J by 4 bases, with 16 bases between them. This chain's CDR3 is CASSKSQGGADTQYF. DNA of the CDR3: TGTGCCAGCAGCAAGAGCCAGGGGGGGGCAGATACGCAGTATTTT.

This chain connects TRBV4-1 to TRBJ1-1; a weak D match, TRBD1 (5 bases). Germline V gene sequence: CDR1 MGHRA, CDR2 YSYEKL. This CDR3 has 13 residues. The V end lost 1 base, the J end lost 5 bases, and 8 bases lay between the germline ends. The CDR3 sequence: CASSQGSGTEAFF. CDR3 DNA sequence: TGCGCCAGCAGCCAAGGCTCAGGGACTGAAGCTTTCTTT.

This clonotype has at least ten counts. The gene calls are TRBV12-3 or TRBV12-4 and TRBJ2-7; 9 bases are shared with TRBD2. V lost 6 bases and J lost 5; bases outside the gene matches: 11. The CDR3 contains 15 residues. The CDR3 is CASRATGGRAHEQYF. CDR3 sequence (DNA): TGTGCCAGCAGGGCGACTGGCGGGAGGGCCCACGAGCAGTACTTC.

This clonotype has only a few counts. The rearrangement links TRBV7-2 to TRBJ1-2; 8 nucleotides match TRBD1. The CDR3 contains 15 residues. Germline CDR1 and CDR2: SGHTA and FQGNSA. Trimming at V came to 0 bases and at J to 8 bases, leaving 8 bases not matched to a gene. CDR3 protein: CASSLAGRGQGGYTF. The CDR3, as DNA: TGTGCCAGCAGCTTAGCCGGCAGGGGGCAAGGGGGCTACACCTTC.

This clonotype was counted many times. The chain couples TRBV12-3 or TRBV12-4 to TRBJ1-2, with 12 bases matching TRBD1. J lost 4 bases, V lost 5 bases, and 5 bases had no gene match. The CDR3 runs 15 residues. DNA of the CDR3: TGTGCCAGCAGTCTCGGGACAGGGGGCCGCTATGGCTACACCTTC. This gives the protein CASSLGTGGRYGYTF.